This passage covers 30 T cell receptor beta chains from one sample sequenced in a study of cytomegalovirus exposure and HLA in healthy donors. Both 60 Vbeta primers and 13 Jbeta primers went into the PCR. Sequencing used immunoSEQ multiplex PCR; TCRdb keeps in-frame clones, though not all of them. The sample contains under 150,000 clones, nearly 80% of which appear only once. Sequenced: PBMCs. These receptors were collected from a male donor in good health and CMV-seronegative.

This clone was counted a single time. The chain couples TRBV25-1 to TRBJ1-6; 7 nucleotides line up with TRBD1. The V segment lost 1 base and the J segment 12 bases; nucleotides outside the gene matches: 3. Germline V gene data show CDR1 as MGHDK and CDR2 as SYGVNS. CDR3 size: 13 residues. The CDR3 here is CASSELTGKPLHF. The CDR3 DNA follows: TGTGCCAGCAGTGAATTGACAGGGAAACCCCTCCACTTT. The entire variable domain, with the rest obtained from reference TRBV25-1 and TRBJ1-6, is as follows: EADIYQTPRYLVIGTGKKITLECSQTMGHDKMYWYQQDPGMELHLIHYSYGVNSTEKGDLSSESTVSRIRTEHFPLTLESARPSHTSQYLCASSELTGKPLHFGNGTRLTVT.

This clone has more than one count but fewer than ten. The chain couples TRBV28 to TRBJ1-2; 7 bases map to TRBD1. The CDR3 sequence is 14 residues long. Germline-derived CDR1 and CDR2 are MDHEN and SYDVKM. Germline trimming cut 3 bases from V and 6 bases from J; bases unmatched to any gene: 7. The CDR3: CASSLTGPLHGYTF. Here the CDR3 DNA reads TGTGCCAGCAGTTTGACAGGGCCTCTTCATGGCTACACCTTC.

The gene calls are TRBV7-9 and TRBJ2-7; D is uncertain. Germline CDR1 and CDR2: SEHNR and FQNEAQ (reference sequence). The CDR3 extends over 14 amino acids. The V gene lost 8 bases and the J gene lost 5 bases, with 19 bases spanning the gap. CDR3 sequence (DNA): TGTGCCAGCGGAGAAGAGACTTTATCCCACGAGCAGTACTTC. Translating it yields CASGEETLSHEQYF. Looking up the rest from reference TRBV7-9 and TRBJ2-7 gives the full variable domain: DTGVSQNPRHKITKRGQNVTFRCDPISEHNRLYWYRQTLGQGPEFLTYFQNEAQLEKSRLLSDRFSAERPKGSFSTLEIQRTEQGDSAMYLCASGEETLSHEQYFGPGTRLTVT.

This clone came up a few times. V and J are TRBV7-2 and TRBJ2-7; the match to TRBD2 covers 11 bases. Looked up from germline, CDR1 is SGHTA and CDR2 is FQGNSA. Trimming cost V 1 base and J 4 bases; bases outside gene matches: 3. This CDR3 spans 15 amino acids. The CDR3 protein is CASSLVAGGMYEQYF. In nucleotides, the CDR3 is TGTGCCAGCAGCTTAGTAGCGGGGGGGATGTACGAGCAGTACTTC.

The rearrangement uses TRBV5-1 and TRBJ2-1; perhaps TRBD2 as D (6 bases). CDR3 length equals 13 residues. With 7 bases removed from V and 7 bases from J, the gap between germline ends came to 15 bases. Germline V gene sequence: CDR1 SGHRS, CDR2 YFSETQ. In nucleotides, the CDR3 is TGCGCCAGCGGCTCCGGGACTTTGAATGAGCAGTTCTTC. The encoded protein is CASGSGTLNEQFF.

This clone was recorded only once. V is TRBV19 and J is TRBJ2-1, with D possibly matching TRBD1 (6 bases). Trimming took off 6 bases at V and 5 bases at J, with 17 bases between the two ends. CDR3 length: 15 amino acids. In germline, CDR1 is LNHDA, CDR2 SQIVND (reference sequence). The CDR3 sequence is CASRLGQGFHNEQFF. DNA for the CDR3: TGTGCCAGTAGATTGGGGCAGGGGTTCCACAATGAGCAGTTCTTC.

J is TRBJ2-1 and V is TRBV5-1; 14 bases align to TRBD2. This CDR3 spans 18 amino acids. Germline CDR1 is SGHRS and CDR2 is YFSETQ. Unmatched junction bases numbered 3, after V lost 1 base and J lost 0 bases. The CDR3 nucleotides are TGCGCCAGCAGCTTGAGTGGGACTAGCGGGAGCTCCTACAATGAGCAGTTCTTC. Translating it yields CASSLSGTSGSSYNEQFF.

V and J are TRBV6-1 and TRBJ1-4, with 7 bases aligning to TRBD1. The CDR3 length is 14 residues. After removal of 9 bases from V and 3 bases from J, the junction contained 7 bases not matched to a gene. Germline CDR1 and CDR2: MNHNS and SASEGT. The CDR3 DNA is TGTGCCAGTGAAGGGGGCAGGGCTAATGAAAAACTGTTTTTT. The encoded protein is CASEGGRANEKLFF.

This clone was observed a few times. CDR3 sequence: CASSPWTEQYF. The CDR3 nucleotides are TGTGCCAGCAGCCCCTGGACAGAGCAGTACTTC. The genes are TRBV11-2 and TRBJ2-7, with D possibly being TRBD1 (5 bases). Germline loops: CDR1 SGHAT, CDR2 FQNNGV. This CDR3 is built from 11 residues. V lost 5 bases, J lost 7 bases, and 9 bases lay in between.

In the case of this clone: One junction end does not reproduce the germline sequence, and a read error may be involved. The rearrangement links TRBV7-9 to TRBJ2-6, with D possibly matching TRBD1 (6 bases). The CDR3 is 17 residues long. The germline gives CDR1 SEHNR, CDR2 FQNEAQ (reference sequence). Here the CDR3 reads CASSSYRDPSGANGLTF. The CDR3 coding sequence is TGTGCCAGCAGCAGCTACAGGGATCCCTCTGGGGCCAACGGCCTGACTTTC.

The chain couples TRBV4-3 to TRBJ2-1; TRBD2 might be the D (6 bases). The V gene's germline CDR1 is LGHNA and CDR2 YSLEER. CDR3 length equals 16 residues. V was trimmed by 0 bases and J by 5 bases, leaving 14 bases between them. The CDR3 region is CASSQEVLRGNNEQFF. The DNA for the CDR3 is TGCGCCAGCAGCCAAGAGGTGCTCCGGGGGAACAATGAGCAGTTCTTC.

The chain has TRBV27 and TRBJ2-5, with 8 nucleotides matching TRBD1. The DNA matches TRBJ2-7 better at its end, which makes the J call doubtful. This CDR3 comprises 14 residues. Germline CDR1 reads MNHEY; CDR2 reads SMNVEV (reference sequence). CDR3 coding DNA: TGTGCCAGCAGTTTAGGCAGGGGGCGATACGAGCAGTACTTC. Its translation is CASSLGRGRYEQYF.

The chain joins TRBV6-1 to TRBJ1-4; 8 bases align to TRBD1. Losses at the gene ends were 1 base for V and 5 bases for J; bases not matched to a gene: 0. The germline V gene encodes CDR1 MNHNS and CDR2 SASEGT. This CDR3 spans 14 amino acids. In DNA, the CDR3 is TGTGCCAGCAGTGAAGGGACAGGGAATGAAAAACTGTTTTTT. Protein: CASSEGTGNEKLFF.

A single count supports this clone. The chain combines TRBV4-2 with TRBJ1-5; no clear D. The CDR3 contains 13 residues. Trimming removed 0 bases at V and 6 bases at J, with 6 bases between. CDR1 LGHNA and CDR2 YNFKEQ come from the germline V gene. CDR3 region: CASSQDRGQPQHF. In DNA form, the CDR3 reads TGTGCCAGCAGCCAAGATCGGGGTCAGCCCCAGCATTTT.

The chain uses TRBV5-4 and TRBJ2-2; 10 bases are shared with TRBD2. Germline assignment: CDR1 SGHNT and CDR2 YYREEE (reference sequence). The CDR3 covers 17 residues. Trimming at V came to 4 bases and at J to 3 bases, leaving 9 bases not matched to a gene. CDR3 sequence reads: CASSAPLAGKDTGELFF. The CDR3 nucleotides are TGTGCCAGCAGCGCCCCACTAGCGGGGAAGGACACCGGGGAGCTGTTTTTT. Looking up the rest from reference TRBV5-4 and TRBJ2-2 gives the full variable domain: ETGVTQSPTHLIKTRGQQVTLRCSSQSGHNTVSWYQQALGQGPQFIFQYYREEENGRGNFPPRFSGLQFPNYSSELNVNALELDDSALYLCASSAPLAGKDTGELFFGEGSRLTVL.

V and J are TRBV4-3 and TRBJ1-6; 8 bases are shared with TRBD1. V lost 4 bases to trimming and J lost 8 bases; unmatched junction nucleotides: 4. Germline-derived CDR1 and CDR2 are LGHNA and YSLEER. CDR3 length equals 14 residues. CDR3 DNA: TGCGCCAGCAGCCCTACAGGGGGTGATTCACCCCTCCACTTT. Its protein product is CASSPTGGDSPLHF.

This clone was detected only a few times. The J gene is TRBJ1-6, the V gene TRBV7-2; 8 nucleotides line up with TRBD1. The CDR3 has 13 residues. V gave up 5 bases and J gave up 10 bases; unmatched junction bases: 4. Germline V gives CDR1 SGHTA, CDR2 FQGNSA. The CDR3 DNA sequence: TGTGCCAGCAGCCTCCGACAGGGGTCACCCCTCCACTTT. This sequence encodes CASSLRQGSPLHF.

This clone rates as large (0.1 to 1%). The CDR3 DNA is TGTGCCAGCAGCCCTGATCAAAGCGGGGGGATCACAGATACGCAGTATTTT. This translates into CASSPDQSGGITDTQYF. The gene calls are TRBV4-2 and TRBJ2-3; TRBD2 matches at 9 bases. Trimming cost V 4 bases and J 2 bases; bases outside gene matches: 10. CDR1 and CDR2 from the germline V gene are LGHNA and YNFKEQ. CDR3 length: 17 amino acids.

J is TRBJ2-1 and V is TRBV4-3; TRBD2 matches at 7 bases. CDR1 is LGHNA and CDR2 is YSLEER in the germline V gene. The junction had 4 bases not matched to a gene; V was cut back by 0 bases and J by 5 bases. The CDR3 sequence is 15 residues long. CDR3 bases: TGCGCCAGCAGCCAAGACCCTAGCGGTAACAATGAGCAGTTCTTC. Residues: CASSQDPSGNNEQFF.

The chain links TRBV5-6 to TRBJ1-1, with 8 bases aligning to TRBD1. In germline, CDR1 is SGHDT, CDR2 YYEEEE. V lost 4 bases, J lost 0 bases, and 2 bases stayed unmatched. This CDR3 has 14 residues. The CDR3 sequence is CASSPQGVNTEAFF. The CDR3 DNA is TGTGCCAGCAGCCCACAGGGGGTGAACACTGAAGCTTTCTTT.

This clone was detected once. This chain joins TRBV28 and TRBJ1-2; D is undetermined. The germline V gene has CDR1 MDHEN and CDR2 SYDVKM. This CDR3 contains 10 residues. V lost 6 bases to trimming and J lost 9 bases, with 8 bases between them. The CDR3 region is CASSGESYTF. The CDR3 nucleotides read TGTGCCAGCAGCGGAGAGAGCTACACCTTC.

The chain is built from TRBV28 and TRBJ2-5; possible D gene TRBD2, 5 bases. The closer fit of TRBJ2-7 to the DNA end suggests the J call may be wrong. The CDR3 is 13 amino acids. CDR1 is MDHEN and CDR2 is SYDVKM in the germline V gene. The CDR3 protein is CASSFAGLYEQYF. As DNA, the CDR3 is TGTGCCAGCAGTTTTGCCGGACTGTACGAGCAGTACTTC.

The rearrangement uses TRBV5-4 and TRBJ1-1; 10 bases fit TRBD1. CDR1 and CDR2 from the germline V gene are SGHNT and YYREEE (reference sequence). This CDR3 contains 16 residues. With 4 bases clipped from V and 0 bases from J, the junction kept 6 bases outside the gene matches. DNA of the CDR3: TGTGCCAGCAGCGAAACGGGACAGGGGATGAACACTGAAGCTTTCTTT. It yields the protein CASSETGQGMNTEAFF.

The chain combines TRBV7-2 with TRBJ2-3, with D hard to call. The germline V gene encodes CDR1 SGHTA and CDR2 FQGNSA. Between the trimmed V and J ends, which lost 1 base and 10 bases, there was a span of 15 bases. CDR3 size: 14 residues. CDR3 loop: CASSLGGRGVSQYF. DNA of the CDR3: TGTGCCAGCAGCTTAGGTGGTAGAGGAGTCTCGCAGTATTTT.

This sequence joins TRBV6-6 and TRBJ1-4; 8 bases are shared with TRBD1. Germline V gives CDR1 MNHNY, CDR2 SVGAGI (reference sequence). This CDR3 region has 16 residues. The trim removed 7 bases at V and 0 bases at J, leaving 7 bases unmatched. The CDR3 sequence: CASTTQGAATNEKLFF. In nucleotides, the CDR3 is TGTGCCAGCACTACCCAGGGGGCGGCAACTAATGAAAAACTGTTTTTT.

The genes are TRBV15 and TRBJ1-1, with a tentative D call TRBD1 (5 bases). V was pared by 4 bases and J by 1 base, with 10 bases between. Germline V gene data show CDR1 as LNHNV and CDR2 as YYDKDF (reference sequence). This CDR3 has 14 amino acids. The CDR3 loop reads CATSTRDWNTEAFF. The DNA for the CDR3 is TGTGCCACCAGCACCCGGGACTGGAACACTGAAGCTTTCTTT.

The chain employs TRBV29-1 and TRBJ2-5, with a weak D call TRBD2 (7 bases). V gave up 4 bases and J gave up 5 bases, with 11 bases separating them. CDR3 length: 12 amino acids. CDR1 is SQVTM and CDR2 is ANQGSEA in the germline V gene. The CDR3 protein is CSVAGGPETQYF. As DNA, the CDR3 is TGCAGCGTTGCCGGGGGGCCCGAGACCCAGTACTTC.

This clone showed up just a few times. This sequence joins TRBV6-1 and TRBJ1-6, with a possible D match to TRBD1 (6 bases). The CDR3 has 14 amino acids. Deletions cut 7 bases from V and 9 bases from J, with 16 bases between. Germline V CDR1 and CDR2: MNHNS, SASEGT. The CDR3 DNA reads as TGTGCCAGCACCCCCTCCACCAGGGGTTCACCCCTCCACTTT. Its translation: CASTPSTRGSPLHF.

The genes are TRBV7-9 and TRBJ1-4; D possibly corresponds to TRBD1 (6 bases). The CDR3 is made up of 14 amino acids. The germline V and J ends were trimmed by 3 bases and 8 bases, with 13 bases remaining between them. Germline-derived CDR1 and CDR2 are SEHNR and FQNEAQ (reference sequence). CDR3 coding DNA: TGTGCCAGCAGCTTTACAGGGATAAAGGAAAAACTGTTTTTT. This gives the protein CASSFTGIKEKLFF.

This clone has more than one count but fewer than ten. The genes are TRBV5-6 and TRBJ2-7; 7 positions match TRBD1. Germline CDR1 SGHDT, CDR2 YYEEEE. The trim removed 1 base at V and 3 bases at J, leaving 1 base unmatched. The CDR3 length is 13 residues. The CDR3 coding sequence is TGTGCCAGCAGCTTGCAGGGGGTCTACGAGCAGTACTTC. It is translated as CASSLQGVYEQYF.